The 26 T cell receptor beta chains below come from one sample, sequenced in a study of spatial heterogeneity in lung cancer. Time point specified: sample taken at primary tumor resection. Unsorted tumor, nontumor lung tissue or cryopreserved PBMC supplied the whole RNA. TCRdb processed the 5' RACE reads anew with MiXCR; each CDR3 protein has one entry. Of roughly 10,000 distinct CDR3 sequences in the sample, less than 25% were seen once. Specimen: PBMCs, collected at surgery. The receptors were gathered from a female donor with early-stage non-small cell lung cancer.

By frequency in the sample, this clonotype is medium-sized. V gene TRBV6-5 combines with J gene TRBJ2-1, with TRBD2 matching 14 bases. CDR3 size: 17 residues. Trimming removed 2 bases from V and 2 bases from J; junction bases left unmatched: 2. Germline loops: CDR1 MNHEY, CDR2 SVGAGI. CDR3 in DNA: TGTGCCAGCAGTTACCGGACTAGCGGGAGGACCTACAATGAGCAGTTCTTC. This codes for CASSYRTSGRTYNEQFF.

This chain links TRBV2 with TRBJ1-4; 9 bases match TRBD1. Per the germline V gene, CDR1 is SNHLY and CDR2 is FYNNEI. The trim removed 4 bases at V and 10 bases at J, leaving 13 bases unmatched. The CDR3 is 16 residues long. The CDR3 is CASSVNRGQGEGKLFF. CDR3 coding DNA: TGTGCCAGCAGTGTTAACAGGGGACAGGGAGAAGGAAAACTGTTTTTT.

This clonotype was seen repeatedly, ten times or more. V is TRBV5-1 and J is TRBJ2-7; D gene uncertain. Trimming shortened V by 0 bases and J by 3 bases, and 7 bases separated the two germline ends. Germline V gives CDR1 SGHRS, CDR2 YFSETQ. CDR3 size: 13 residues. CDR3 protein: CASSLDSLYEQYF. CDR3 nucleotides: TGCGCCAGCAGCTTGGACAGTCTCTACGAGCAGTACTTC. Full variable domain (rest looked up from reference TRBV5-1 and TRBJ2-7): KAGVTQTPRYLIKTRGQQVTLSCSPISGHRSVSWYQQTPGQGLQFLFEYFSETQRNKGNFPGRFSGRQFSNSRSEMNVSTLELGDSALYLCASSLDSLYEQYFGPGTRLTVT.

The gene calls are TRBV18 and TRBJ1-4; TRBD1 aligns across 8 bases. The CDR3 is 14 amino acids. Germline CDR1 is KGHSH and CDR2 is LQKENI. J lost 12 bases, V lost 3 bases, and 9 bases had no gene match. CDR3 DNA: TGTGCCAGCTCACCTCCGGGACAGGTCGGGCAACTGTTTTTT. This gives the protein CASSPPGQVGQLFF.

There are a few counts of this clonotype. The CDR3 DNA reads TGTGCCAGCAGCTTAGATTACGAGCAGTACTTC. Protein sequence: CASSLDYEQYF. The gene calls are TRBV11-2 and TRBJ2-7; D remains unclear. Per the germline V gene, CDR1 is SGHAT and CDR2 is FQNNGV. This CDR3 is built from 11 residues. V lost 0 bases and J lost 4, with 1 base in between.

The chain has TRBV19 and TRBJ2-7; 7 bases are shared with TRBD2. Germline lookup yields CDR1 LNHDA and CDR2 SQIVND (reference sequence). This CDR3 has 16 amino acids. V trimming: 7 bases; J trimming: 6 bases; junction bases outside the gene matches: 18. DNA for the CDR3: TGTGCCAGTACCTCGGCGGGAGACACCTTAGGGATCGAGCAGTACTTC. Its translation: CASTSAGDTLGIEQYF.

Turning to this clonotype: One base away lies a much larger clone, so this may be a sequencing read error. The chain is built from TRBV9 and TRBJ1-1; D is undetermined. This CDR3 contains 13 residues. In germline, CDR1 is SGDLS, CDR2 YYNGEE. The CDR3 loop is CVSSVGLNTEAFF. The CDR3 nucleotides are TGTGTCAGCAGCGTAGGATTGAACACTGAAGCTTTCTTT.

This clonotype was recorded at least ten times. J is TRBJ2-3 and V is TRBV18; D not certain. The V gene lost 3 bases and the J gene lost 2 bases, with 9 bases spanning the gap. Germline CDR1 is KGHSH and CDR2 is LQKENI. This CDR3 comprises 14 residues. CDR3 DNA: TGTGCCAGCTCACCGACTCAATACACAGATACGCAGTATTTT. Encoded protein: CASSPTQYTDTQYF.

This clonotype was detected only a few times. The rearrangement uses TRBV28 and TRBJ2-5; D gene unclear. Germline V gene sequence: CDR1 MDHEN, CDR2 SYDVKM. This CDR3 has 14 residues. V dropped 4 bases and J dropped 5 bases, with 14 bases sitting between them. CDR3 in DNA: TGTGCCAGCAGTTCCCCGACCCGGGCGGAGACCCAGTACTTC. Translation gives CASSSPTRAETQYF.

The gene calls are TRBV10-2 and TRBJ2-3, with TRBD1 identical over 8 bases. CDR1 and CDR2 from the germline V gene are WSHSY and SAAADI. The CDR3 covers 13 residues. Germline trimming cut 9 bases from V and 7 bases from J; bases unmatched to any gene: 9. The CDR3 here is CASRTGQGNTQYF. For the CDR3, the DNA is TGCGCCAGTCGGACAGGGCAGGGGAATACGCAGTATTTT.

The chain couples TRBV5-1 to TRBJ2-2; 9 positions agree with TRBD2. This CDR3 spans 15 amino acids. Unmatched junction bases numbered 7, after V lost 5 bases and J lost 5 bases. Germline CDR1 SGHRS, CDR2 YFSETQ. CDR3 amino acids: CASRTAGGPTGELFF. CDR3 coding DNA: TGCGCCAGCAGAACGGCGGGAGGGCCGACCGGGGAGCTGTTTTTT.

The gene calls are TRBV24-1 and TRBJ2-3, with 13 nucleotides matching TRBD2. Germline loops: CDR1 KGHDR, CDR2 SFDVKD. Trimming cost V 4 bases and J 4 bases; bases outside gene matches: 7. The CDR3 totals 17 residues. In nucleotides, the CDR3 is TGTGCCACCAGTGACCCCGGGACTAGCGGGATCGCAGATACGCAGTATTTT. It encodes CATSDPGTSGIADTQYF.

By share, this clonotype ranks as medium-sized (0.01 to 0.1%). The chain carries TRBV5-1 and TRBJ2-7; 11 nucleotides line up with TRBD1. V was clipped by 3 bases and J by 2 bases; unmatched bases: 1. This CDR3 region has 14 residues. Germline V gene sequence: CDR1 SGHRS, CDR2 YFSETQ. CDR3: CASSSDRGPYEQYF. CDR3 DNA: TGCGCCAGCAGCTCGGACAGGGGGCCCTACGAGCAGTACTTC.

The CDR3 DNA sequence: TGTGCCAGCAGCTGGGGGGAAGGTGAGCAGTTCTTC. Translating it yields CASSWGEGEQFF. The gene calls are TRBV11-2 and TRBJ2-1; possible D gene TRBD2, 6 bases. Germline V lookup: CDR1 SGHAT, CDR2 FQNNGV. CDR3 length: 12 amino acids. V was clipped by 4 bases and J by 9 bases, with 10 bases between them.

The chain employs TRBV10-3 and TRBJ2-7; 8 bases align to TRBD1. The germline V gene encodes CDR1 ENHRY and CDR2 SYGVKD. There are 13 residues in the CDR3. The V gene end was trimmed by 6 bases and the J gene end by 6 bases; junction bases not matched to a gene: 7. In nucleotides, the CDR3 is TGTGCCATCAGCGGACAGGGCTACCTCGAGCAGTACTTC. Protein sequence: CAISGQGYLEQYF.

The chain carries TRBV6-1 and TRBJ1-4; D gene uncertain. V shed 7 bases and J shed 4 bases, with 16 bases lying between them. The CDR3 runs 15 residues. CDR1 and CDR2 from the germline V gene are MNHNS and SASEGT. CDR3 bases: TGTGCCAGCACTAGGGCCGGGCCTCTTAATGAAAAACTGTTTTTT. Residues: CASTRAGPLNEKLFF.

The CDR3 spells CASTRGPQETQYF. The CDR3 nucleotides are TGTGCCAGTACCAGGGGGCCTCAAGAGACCCAGTACTTC. The gene calls are TRBV12-3 or TRBV12-4 and TRBJ2-5, with 8 bases matching TRBD1. The trim removed 9 bases at V and 2 bases at J, leaving 5 bases unmatched. This CDR3 is built from 13 residues.

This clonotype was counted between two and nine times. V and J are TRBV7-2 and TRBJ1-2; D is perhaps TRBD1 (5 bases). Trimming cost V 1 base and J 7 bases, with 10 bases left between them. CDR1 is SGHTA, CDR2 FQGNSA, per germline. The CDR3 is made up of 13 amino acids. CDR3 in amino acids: CASSLGQGSGYTF. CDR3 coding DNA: TGTGCCAGCAGCTTAGGGCAGGGCTCTGGCTACACCTTC. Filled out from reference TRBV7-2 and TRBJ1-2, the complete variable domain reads GAGVSQSPSNKVTEKGKDVELRCDPISGHTALYWYRQSLGQGLEFLIYFQGNSAPDKSGLPSDRFSAERTGGSVSTLTIQRTQQEDSAVYLCASSLGQGSGYTFGSGTRLTVV.

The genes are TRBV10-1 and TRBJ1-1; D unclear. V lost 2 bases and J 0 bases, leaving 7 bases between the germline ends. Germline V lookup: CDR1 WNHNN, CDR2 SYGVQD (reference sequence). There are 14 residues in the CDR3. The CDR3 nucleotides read TGCGCCAGCAGTGAGAACATTCTGAACACTGAAGCTTTCTTT. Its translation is CASSENILNTEAFF.

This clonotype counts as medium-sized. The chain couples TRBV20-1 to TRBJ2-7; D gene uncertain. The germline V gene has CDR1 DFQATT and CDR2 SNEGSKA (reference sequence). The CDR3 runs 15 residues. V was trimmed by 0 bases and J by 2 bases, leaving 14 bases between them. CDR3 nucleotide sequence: TGCAGTGCTAGAGATGTAACAGAAGTTACCTACGAGCAGTACTTC. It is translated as CSARDVTEVTYEQYF.

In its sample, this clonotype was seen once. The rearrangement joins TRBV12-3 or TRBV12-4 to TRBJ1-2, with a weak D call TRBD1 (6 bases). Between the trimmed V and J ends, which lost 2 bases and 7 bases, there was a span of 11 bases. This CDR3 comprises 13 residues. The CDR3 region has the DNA TGTGCCAGCAGTTTACTGGGGGCAAGTGGCTACACCTTC. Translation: CASSLLGASGYTF.

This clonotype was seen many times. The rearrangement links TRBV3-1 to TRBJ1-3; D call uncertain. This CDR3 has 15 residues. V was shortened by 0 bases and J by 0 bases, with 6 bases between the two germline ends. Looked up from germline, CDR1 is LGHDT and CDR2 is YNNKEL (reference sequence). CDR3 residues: CASSQDSNSGNTIYF. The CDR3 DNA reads TGTGCCAGCAGCCAAGACAGCAACTCTGGAAACACCATATATTTT.

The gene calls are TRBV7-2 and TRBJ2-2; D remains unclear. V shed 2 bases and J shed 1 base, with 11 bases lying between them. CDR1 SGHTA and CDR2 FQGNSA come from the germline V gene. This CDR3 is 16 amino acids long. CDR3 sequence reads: CASSLLSRQNTGELFF. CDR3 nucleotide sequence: TGTGCCAGCAGCTTACTTTCCCGGCAGAACACCGGGGAGCTGTTTTTT.

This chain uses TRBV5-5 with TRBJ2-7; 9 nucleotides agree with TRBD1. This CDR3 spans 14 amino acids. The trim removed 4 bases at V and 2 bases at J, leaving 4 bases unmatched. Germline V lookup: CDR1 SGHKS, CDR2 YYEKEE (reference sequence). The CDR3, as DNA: TGTGCCAGCAGCCGGGGACAGGGCACCTACGAGCAGTACTTC. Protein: CASSRGQGTYEQYF.

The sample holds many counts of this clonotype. This CDR3 reads CASSSGTHTGELFF. Here the CDR3 DNA reads TGTGCCAGCAGTTCCGGGACCCATACCGGGGAGCTGTTTTTT. This rearrangement joins TRBV28 to TRBJ2-2; the D gene could be TRBD1 or TRBD2 (5 bases each). The CDR3 contains 14 residues. Between the trimmed V and J ends, which lost 4 bases and 5 bases, there was a span of 11 bases. CDR1 MDHEN and CDR2 SYDVKM come from the germline V gene.

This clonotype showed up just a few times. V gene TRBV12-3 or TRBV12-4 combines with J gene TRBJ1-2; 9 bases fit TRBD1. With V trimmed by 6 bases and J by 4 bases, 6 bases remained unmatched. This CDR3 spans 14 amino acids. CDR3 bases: TGTGCCAGCAGCCCGGGACAGGGCCTCTATGGCTACACCTTC. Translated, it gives CASSPGQGLYGYTF.